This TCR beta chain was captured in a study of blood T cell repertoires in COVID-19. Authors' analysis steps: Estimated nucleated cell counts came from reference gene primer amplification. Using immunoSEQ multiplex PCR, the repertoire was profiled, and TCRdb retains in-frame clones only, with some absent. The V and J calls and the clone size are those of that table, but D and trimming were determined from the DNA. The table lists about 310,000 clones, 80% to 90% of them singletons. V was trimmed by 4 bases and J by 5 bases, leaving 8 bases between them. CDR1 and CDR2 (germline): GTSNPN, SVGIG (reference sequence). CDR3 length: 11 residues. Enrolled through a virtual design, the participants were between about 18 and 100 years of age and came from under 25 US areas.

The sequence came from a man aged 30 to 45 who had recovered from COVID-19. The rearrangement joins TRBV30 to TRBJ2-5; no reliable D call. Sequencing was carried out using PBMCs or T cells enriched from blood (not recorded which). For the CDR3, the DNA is TGTGCCTGGACAAACGGGGAGACCCAGTACTTC. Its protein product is CAWTNGETQYF.